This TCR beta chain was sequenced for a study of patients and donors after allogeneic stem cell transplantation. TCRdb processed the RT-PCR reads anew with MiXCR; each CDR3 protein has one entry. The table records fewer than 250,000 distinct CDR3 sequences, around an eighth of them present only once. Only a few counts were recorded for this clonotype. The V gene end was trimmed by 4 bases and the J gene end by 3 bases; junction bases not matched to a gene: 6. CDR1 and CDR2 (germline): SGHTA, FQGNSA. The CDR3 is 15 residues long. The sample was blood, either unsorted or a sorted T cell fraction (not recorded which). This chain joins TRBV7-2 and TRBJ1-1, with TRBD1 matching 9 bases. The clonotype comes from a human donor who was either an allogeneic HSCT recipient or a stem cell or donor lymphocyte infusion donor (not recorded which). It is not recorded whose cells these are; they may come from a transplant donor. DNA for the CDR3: TGTGCCAGCAGCTCATCCGGGACAGGGTACACTGAAGCTTTCTTT. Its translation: CASSSSGTGYTEAFF. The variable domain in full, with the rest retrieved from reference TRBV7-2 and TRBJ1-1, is GAGVSQSPSNKVTEKGKDVELRCDPISGHTALYWYRQSLGQGLEFLIYFQGNSAPDKSGLPSDRFSAERTGGSVSTLTIQRTQQEDSAVYLCASSSSGTGYTEAFFGQGTRLTVV.